The 2 T cell receptor beta chains given below trace back to one sample, sequenced in a study of cytomegalovirus exposure and HLA in healthy donors. A multiplex PCR was run with 60 Vbeta primers and 13 Jbeta primers. This table comes from immunoSEQ multiplex PCR, and its TCRdb copy is limited to in-frame clones, with some not included. There are around 76,000 clones in the sample; roughly two thirds occur only once, and 6% to 9.5% lies in the top ten. The sample taken for sequencing was PBMCs. These receptors all come from a man in his forties in good health and CMV-seropositive.

This sequence joins TRBV6-5 and TRBJ1-2, with D unclear. The CDR3 totals 14 residues. Germline V gives CDR1 MNHEY, CDR2 SVGAGI. V gave up 0 bases and J gave up 1 base, with 6 bases separating them. In nucleotides, the CDR3 is TGTGCCAGCAGTTACTCTCACAATAACTATGGCTACACCTTC. This gives the protein CASSYSHNNYGYTF.

The chain is built from TRBV11-2 and TRBJ1-4, with 8 nucleotides matching TRBD1. The CDR3 extends over 15 amino acids. Germline V gene lookup returns CDR1 SGHAT and CDR2 FQNNGV. The V and J ends lost 4 bases and 7 bases, in that order; junction bases with no gene match: 8. The DNA for the CDR3 is TGTGCCAGCAGCTCGACAGGGGCTTTTGGTGAAAAACTGTTTTTT. It is translated as CASSSTGAFGEKLFF.